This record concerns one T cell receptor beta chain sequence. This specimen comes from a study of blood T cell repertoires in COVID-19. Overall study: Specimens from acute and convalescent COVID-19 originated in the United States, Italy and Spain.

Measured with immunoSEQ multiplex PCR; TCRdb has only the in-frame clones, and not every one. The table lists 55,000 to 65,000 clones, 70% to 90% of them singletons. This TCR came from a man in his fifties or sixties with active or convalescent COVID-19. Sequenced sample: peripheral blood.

In DNA form, the CDR3 reads TGCGCCAGCAGCCGCCGAGACACTCCCCAAGAGACCCAGTACTTC. Residues: CASSRRDTPQETQYF. The V call is TRBV4-1, the J call TRBJ2-5; unclear D gene. CDR1 is MGHRA and CDR2 is YSYEKL in the germline V gene. The CDR3 is made up of 15 amino acids. The V gene lost 4 bases and the J gene lost 1 base, with 13 bases spanning the gap.